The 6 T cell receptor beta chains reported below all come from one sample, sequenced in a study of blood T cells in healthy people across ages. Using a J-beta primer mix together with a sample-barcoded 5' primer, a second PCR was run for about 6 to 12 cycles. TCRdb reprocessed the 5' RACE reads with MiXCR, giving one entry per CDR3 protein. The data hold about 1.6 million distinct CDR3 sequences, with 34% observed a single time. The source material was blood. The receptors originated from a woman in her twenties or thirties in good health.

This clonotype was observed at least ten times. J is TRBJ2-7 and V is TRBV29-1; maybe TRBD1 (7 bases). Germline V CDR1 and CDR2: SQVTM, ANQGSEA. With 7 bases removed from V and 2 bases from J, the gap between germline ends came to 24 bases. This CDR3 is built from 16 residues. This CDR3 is CSGAGPLDRDPYEQYF. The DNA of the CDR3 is TGCAGCGGCGCGGGGCCTTTAGACAGGGACCCCTACGAGCAGTACTTC.

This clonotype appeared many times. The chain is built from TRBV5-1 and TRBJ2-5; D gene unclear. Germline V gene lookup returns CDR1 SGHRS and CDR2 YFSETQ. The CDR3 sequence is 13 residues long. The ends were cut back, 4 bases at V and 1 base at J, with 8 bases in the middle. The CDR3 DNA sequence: TGCGCCAGCAGCCCGGCAAGCCAAGAGACCCAGTACTTC. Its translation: CASSPASQETQYF.

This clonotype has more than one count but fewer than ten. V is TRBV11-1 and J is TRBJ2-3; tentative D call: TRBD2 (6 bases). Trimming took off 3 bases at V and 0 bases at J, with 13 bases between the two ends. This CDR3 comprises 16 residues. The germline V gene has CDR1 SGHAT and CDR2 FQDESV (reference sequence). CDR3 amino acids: CASSFRIADSTDTQYF. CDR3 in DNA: TGTGCCAGCAGCTTTAGGATAGCGGATAGCACAGATACGCAGTATTTT.

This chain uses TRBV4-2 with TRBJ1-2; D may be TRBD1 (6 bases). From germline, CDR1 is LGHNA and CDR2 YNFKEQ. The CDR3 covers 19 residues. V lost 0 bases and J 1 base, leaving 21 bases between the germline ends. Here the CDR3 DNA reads TGTGCCAGCAGCCAAGATCCCAGGGGCCTTGAGGTGGTTAACTATGGCTACACCTTC. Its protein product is CASSQDPRGLEVVNYGYTF.

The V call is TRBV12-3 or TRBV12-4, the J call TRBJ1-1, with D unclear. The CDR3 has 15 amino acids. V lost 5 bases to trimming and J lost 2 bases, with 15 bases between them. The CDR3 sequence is CASSDGGKVNTEAFF. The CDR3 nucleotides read TGTGCCAGCAGTGACGGTGGGAAGGTTAACACTGAAGCTTTCTTT.

CDR3 amino acids: CASSPGLAVREQYF. The CDR3 DNA sequence: TGTGCCAGCAGTCCAGGACTAGCGGTACGCGAGCAGTACTTC. This sequence joins TRBV28 and TRBJ2-7, with 10 bases matching TRBD2. Per the germline V gene, CDR1 is MDHEN and CDR2 is SYDVKM. V shed 5 bases and J 6 bases; nucleotides not matched to a gene: 7. The CDR3 runs to 14 residues.